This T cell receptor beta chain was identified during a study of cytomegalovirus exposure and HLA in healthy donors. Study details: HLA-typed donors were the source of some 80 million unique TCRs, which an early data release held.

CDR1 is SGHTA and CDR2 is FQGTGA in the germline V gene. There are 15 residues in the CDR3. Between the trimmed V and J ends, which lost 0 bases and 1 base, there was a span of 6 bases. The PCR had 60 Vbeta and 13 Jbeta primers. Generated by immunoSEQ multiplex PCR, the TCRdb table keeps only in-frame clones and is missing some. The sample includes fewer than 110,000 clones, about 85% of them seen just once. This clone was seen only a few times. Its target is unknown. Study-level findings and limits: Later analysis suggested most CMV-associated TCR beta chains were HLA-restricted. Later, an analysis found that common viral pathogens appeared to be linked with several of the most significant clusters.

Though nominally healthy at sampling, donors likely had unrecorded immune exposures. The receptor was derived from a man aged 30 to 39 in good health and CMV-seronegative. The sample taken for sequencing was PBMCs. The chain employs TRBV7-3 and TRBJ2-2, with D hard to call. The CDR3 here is CASSLTSQNTGELFF. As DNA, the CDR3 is TGTGCCAGCAGCTTAACGTCCCAGAACACCGGGGAGCTGTTTTTT.